This entry lists 25 T cell receptor beta chains sequenced from one sample in a study of blood T cell repertoires in COVID-19. Sequencing was performed with immunoSEQ multiplex PCR; in TCRdb, only in-frame clones are kept and a portion is missing. The data contain some 85,000 clones, 60% to 85% of them singletons. The material sequenced was peripheral blood. The source of these receptors is a human donor in a cohort sampled during active COVID-19.

This rearrangement joins TRBV19 to TRBJ2-1; 7 bases line up with TRBD1. This CDR3 is built from 15 residues. With V trimmed by 6 bases and J by 0 bases, 5 bases remained unmatched. Germline V gene lookup returns CDR1 LNHDA and CDR2 SQIVND (reference sequence). CDR3 in amino acids: CASRYRGGSYNEQFF. As DNA, the CDR3 is TGTGCCAGTAGATACAGGGGCGGCTCCTACAATGAGCAGTTCTTC.

This clone came up once. The gene calls are TRBV28 and TRBJ2-2, with 8 bases lining up with TRBD2. This CDR3 has 17 residues. The J segment lost 3 bases and the V segment lost 4 bases, leaving 10 bases of the junction unmatched. CDR1 is MDHEN, CDR2 SYDVKM, per germline. This chain's CDR3 is CASSSPLRGGDTGELFF. Here the CDR3 DNA reads TGTGCCAGCAGTTCCCCACTTCGGGGGGGGGACACCGGGGAGCTGTTTTTT.

The rearrangement links TRBV27 to TRBJ2-1; D perhaps matches TRBD1 (7 bases). V lost 3 bases, J lost 8 bases, and 11 bases lay in between. Germline loops: CDR1 MNHEY, CDR2 SMNVEV (reference sequence). This CDR3 region has 13 residues. CDR3 nucleotides: TGTGCCAGCAGTTTCAGGGGGGAAGATGAGCAGTTCTTC. Encoded protein: CASSFRGEDEQFF.

The chain combines TRBV19 with TRBJ2-1; 12 nucleotides agree with TRBD2. This CDR3 has 16 residues. CDR1 LNHDA and CDR2 SQIVND come from the germline V gene (reference sequence). V lost 3 bases, J lost 10 bases, and 10 bases stayed unmatched. The DNA for the CDR3 is TGTGCCAGTAGTATGGACGAGCTAGCGGGAGGGGGGGAGCAGTTCTTC. Amino acid sequence: CASSMDELAGGGEQFF.

This clone rates as medium-sized. This chain uses TRBV6-2 or TRBV6-3 with TRBJ2-7; 13 nucleotides match TRBD2. With V trimmed by 2 bases and J by 2 bases, 6 bases remained unmatched. Germline V CDR1 and CDR2: MNHEY, SVGEGT. The CDR3 length is 17 residues. CDR3 amino acids: CASSYTRTSGSTYEQYF. CDR3 bases: TGTGCCAGCAGTTACACCAGGACTAGCGGGAGTACCTACGAGCAGTACTTC.

In DNA, the CDR3 is TGTGCCAGTAGTATAGCCGGGACTAGCGGGAGGGCCACAGATACGCAGTATTTT. Translated: CASSIAGTSGRATDTQYF. The chain joins TRBV19 to TRBJ2-3; 16 bases are shared with TRBD2. Trimming removed 1 base from V and 2 bases from J; junction bases left unmatched: 3. The CDR3 loop spans 18 amino acids. The V gene's germline CDR1 is LNHDA and CDR2 SQIVND (reference sequence).

This chain joins TRBV25-1 and TRBJ2-5; 11 bases fit TRBD2. J gave up 2 bases and V 7 bases, and 6 bases lay outside the gene matches. CDR3 length equals 15 residues. CDR1 MGHDK and CDR2 SYGVNS come from the germline V gene. This CDR3 reads CASKPGLAAQETQYF. The CDR3 region has the DNA TGTGCCAGCAAACCGGGACTAGCGGCTCAAGAGACCCAGTACTTC.

This chain joins TRBV5-1 and TRBJ2-1; 8 nucleotides align to TRBD2. The J segment lost 2 bases and the V segment lost 4 bases, leaving 5 bases of the junction unmatched. CDR1 is SGHRS and CDR2 is YFSETQ in the germline V gene. The CDR3 loop spans 15 amino acids. The CDR3 is CASSTAGVAYNEQFF. The CDR3 nucleotides read TGCGCCAGCAGCACAGCGGGAGTGGCCTACAATGAGCAGTTCTTC. The full variable domain, rest sourced from reference TRBV5-1 and TRBJ2-1, is KAGVTQTPRYLIKTRGQQVTLSCSPISGHRSVSWYQQTPGQGLQFLFEYFSETQRNKGNFPGRFSGRQFSNSRSEMNVSTLELGDSALYLCASSTAGVAYNEQFFGPGTRLTVL.

The rearrangement joins TRBV28 to TRBJ2-1; 7 nucleotides align to TRBD2. This CDR3 has 17 residues. Per the germline V gene, CDR1 is MDHEN and CDR2 is SYDVKM. The trim removed 0 bases at V and 4 bases at J, leaving 9 bases unmatched. CDR3: CASSLWETSTTYNEQFF. DNA of the CDR3: TGTGCCAGCAGTTTATGGGAGACTAGCACGACATACAATGAGCAGTTCTTC.

J is TRBJ2-7 and V is TRBV7-2; D not resolved. Germline loops: CDR1 SGHTA, CDR2 FQGNSA. This CDR3 contains 16 residues. The V end lost 0 bases, the J end lost 7 bases, and 19 bases lay between the germline ends. CDR3: CASSLAVRRRSGEQYF. Here the CDR3 DNA reads TGTGCCAGCAGCTTAGCGGTTCGGAGAAGATCGGGTGAGCAGTACTTC.

The chain combines TRBV18 with TRBJ2-5; D possibly corresponds to TRBD1 (5 bases). The V gene lost 0 bases and the J gene lost 2 bases, with 7 bases spanning the gap. This CDR3 has 14 residues. Germline V CDR1 and CDR2: KGHSH, LQKENI. CDR3 amino acids: CASSPPTVQETQYF. In nucleotides, the CDR3 is TGTGCCAGCTCACCACCGACAGTACAAGAGACCCAGTACTTC. Full variable domain (remainder filled in from reference TRBV18 and TRBJ2-5): NAGVMQNPRHLVRRRGQEARLRCSPMKGHSHVYWYRQLPEEGLKFMVYLQKENIIDESGMPKERFSAEFPKEGPSILRIQQVVRGDSAAYFCASSPPTVQETQYFGPGTRLLVL.

The chain carries TRBV7-2 and TRBJ2-7, with D tentatively TRBD1 (5 bases). The germline gives CDR1 SGHTA, CDR2 FQGNSA. V was pared by 4 bases and J by 3 bases, with 16 bases between. This CDR3 has 15 residues. The CDR3 sequence is CASSSGLRTNYEQYF. CDR3 nucleotides: TGTGCCAGCAGCTCAGGTCTCCGGACAAACTACGAGCAGTACTTC.

The genes are TRBV2 and TRBJ2-7, with D unresolved. CDR1 is SNHLY and CDR2 is FYNNEI in the germline V gene. V was trimmed by 2 bases and J by 5 bases, leaving 13 bases between them. CDR3 size: 14 residues. CDR3 sequence reads: CASSERLVVNEQYF. CDR3 coding DNA: TGTGCCAGCAGTGAAAGACTTGTAGTTAACGAGCAGTACTTC.

V and J are TRBV19 and TRBJ2-1; the D gene is possibly TRBD1 (5 bases). The CDR3 is 15 residues long. Trimming took 0 bases from V and 9 from J, leaving 15 bases between them. Germline CDR1 reads LNHDA; CDR2 reads SQIVND (reference sequence). The CDR3 spells CASSIDGSGRGEQFF. In nucleotides, the CDR3 is TGTGCCAGTAGTATAGATGGGTCAGGTAGGGGTGAGCAGTTCTTC.

This rearrangement joins TRBV18 to TRBJ1-6, with TRBD1 as a possible D gene (5 bases). CDR1 KGHSH and CDR2 LQKENI come from the germline V gene. V gave up 4 bases and J gave up 10 bases, with 14 bases separating them. The CDR3 consists of 14 residues. CDR3 loop: CASSLTGDRSPLHF. The CDR3 DNA follows: TGTGCCAGCTCACTGACGGGGGATCGGTCACCCCTCCACTTT.

This clone has a single count. For the CDR3, the DNA is TGTGCCAGCAGCGTAGACGAAATGGTCAGGGATAACTATGGCTACACCTTC. It translates to CASSVDEMVRDNYGYTF. V and J are TRBV9 and TRBJ1-2, with TRBD1 as a possible D gene (5 bases). Trimming took off 0 bases at V and 1 base at J, with 16 bases between the two ends. Looked up from germline, CDR1 is SGDLS and CDR2 is YYNGEE. CDR3 length: 17 amino acids.

The rearrangement joins TRBV28 to TRBJ1-1, with D possibly matching TRBD1 (5 bases). Germline CDR1 MDHEN, CDR2 SYDVKM. V lost 8 bases and J 1 base, leaving 20 bases between the germline ends. CDR3 length: 16 amino acids. This CDR3 is CASGTGGVVTNTEAFF. The CDR3, as DNA: TGTGCCAGCGGGACCGGGGGGGTAGTGACGAACACTGAAGCTTTCTTT.

In this sample, this clone turned up once. The chain carries TRBV7-9 and TRBJ2-1; D call uncertain. The CDR3 length is 13 residues. Germline CDR1 reads SEHNR; CDR2 reads FQNEAQ (reference sequence). V was shortened by 7 bases and J by 7 bases, with 14 bases between the two germline ends. The CDR3 protein is CASTLTEANEQFF. Here the CDR3 DNA reads TGTGCCAGCACCCTAACGGAAGCGAATGAGCAGTTCTTC.

The chain uses TRBV5-4 and TRBJ1-4; a possible D gene is TRBD1 (6 bases). CDR1 and CDR2 (germline): SGHNT, YYREEE (reference sequence). V shed 4 bases and J shed 11 bases, with 12 bases lying between them. The CDR3 runs to 12 residues. The CDR3 DNA sequence: TGTGCCAGCAGCGTCAGGGGCGGGAAACTGTTTTTT. Residues: CASSVRGGKLFF.

This clone was counted between two and nine times. The CDR3 region has the DNA TGTGCCAGCAGCTTAGACAGTTACAATCAGCCCCAGCATTTT. It encodes CASSLDSYNQPQHF. J is TRBJ1-5 and V is TRBV7-2; D is unclear. V shed 1 base and J shed 3 bases, with 7 bases lying between them. The CDR3 spans 14 residues. Germline-derived CDR1 and CDR2 are SGHTA and FQGNSA.

This clone showed up just once. J is TRBJ2-1 and V is TRBV15; 10 nucleotides agree with TRBD2. In germline, CDR1 is LNHNV, CDR2 YYDKDF (reference sequence). CDR3 length: 16 residues. V dropped 4 bases and J dropped 8; count of bases not matched to a gene: 11. The CDR3 loop reads CATSKEGTSVVDEQFF. In DNA form, the CDR3 reads TGTGCCACCAGCAAGGAGGGGACTAGCGTTGTGGATGAGCAGTTCTTC.

The chain links TRBV6-2 or TRBV6-3 to TRBJ1-2; TRBD1 is a possible D gene (6 bases). The V end lost 5 bases, the J end lost 7 bases, and 17 bases lay between the germline ends. The CDR3 contains 14 residues. From germline, CDR1 is MNHEY and CDR2 SVGEGT. CDR3: CASSTPQGRGGYTF. CDR3 in DNA: TGTGCCAGCAGTACCCCTCAGGGGAGGGGTGGCTACACCTTC.

A single count supports this clone. This sequence joins TRBV28 and TRBJ1-4, with 7 bases lining up with TRBD1. Unmatched junction bases numbered 6, after V lost 6 bases and J lost 5 bases. Looked up from germline, CDR1 is MDHEN and CDR2 is SYDVKM. There are 14 residues in the CDR3. In nucleotides, the CDR3 is TGTGCCAGCAGACTGGACAGGATCAATGAAAAACTGTTTTTT. Translating it yields CASRLDRINEKLFF. The full variable domain, rest sourced from reference TRBV28 and TRBJ1-4, is DVKVTQSSRYLVKRTGEKVFLECVQDMDHENMFWYRQDPGLGLRLIYFSYDVKMKEKGDIPEGYSVSREKKERFSLILESASTNQTSMYLCASRLDRINEKLFFGSGTQLSVL.

This clone was observed a few times. V gene TRBV9 combines with J gene TRBJ1-2; D may be TRBD1 (5 bases). The CDR3 spans 16 residues. Trimming removed 4 bases at V and 8 bases at J, with 24 bases between. Germline V lookup: CDR1 SGDLS, CDR2 YYNGEE. The CDR3 reads CASSYGEGEAGRGYTF. Written as DNA, the CDR3 is TGTGCCAGCAGCTACGGTGAAGGGGAAGCCGGGAGAGGCTACACCTTC.

The chain uses TRBV6-2 or TRBV6-3 and TRBJ2-1; 11 nucleotides line up with TRBD2. The CDR3 consists of 18 residues. CDR1 is MNHEY and CDR2 is SVGEGT in the germline V gene. The V and J ends lost 4 bases and 0 bases, in that order; junction bases with no gene match: 8. The CDR3 region has the DNA TGTGCCAGCAGTTTAGCGGGAGGGATACGTCGCTCCTACAATGAGCAGTTCTTC. This translates into CASSLAGGIRRSYNEQFF.